This TCR beta chain originates from a study of shared clonotypes between healthy human individuals. Study details: Each donor's CD8 memory used one plate, CD8 naive two, each CD4 subset three. Broader study findings: The diversity represented, both genetic and in exposure history, was limited by few donors. With a handful of donors compared, around 5% of naive CD4 clonotypes were shared.

A note on this clone: Its matching antigen is unknown.

Profiling relied on immunoSEQ multiplex PCR, and the TCRdb table lists in-frame clones only, not all of them. The sample shows around 1,000,000 clones, roughly 77% of them seen only once. This CDR3 is built from 15 residues. The germline CDR1 and CDR2 sequences are ENHRY and SYGVKD. Between the trimmed V and J ends, which lost 6 bases and 2 bases, there was a span of 16 bases. The chain links TRBV10-3 to TRBJ2-5; D is possibly TRBD2 (5 bases). This TCR was recovered from a man aged 18-30 years in good health. Some clones in this sample may be carry-over from other donors' samples. Sequencing was carried out using memory CD4+ T cells from PBMCs. Sample subset: CD45RA-negative fraction. This chain's CDR3 is CAIRVSGGDQETQYF. The DNA of the CDR3 is TGTGCCATCAGGGTCAGCGGAGGCGATCAAGAGACCCAGTACTTC.